This TCR beta chain was recovered during a study of blood T cells in healthy people across ages (dated by TCRdb to about 2015). Study-wide context: In model experiments, template switching captured roughly one uniquely barcoded TCR beta cDNA molecule for every two T cells. The study analyzed two additional independent replicas of 1 million unique cDNA reads from the same blood draw for two donors, one aged 18 to 30 and one aged 80 or older. To track age-related changes in TCR beta repertoire diversity, the study relied on deep sequencing normalized with unique cDNA molecular identifiers. The donors were divided into four age groups: young (average around 17 years), middle-aged (approximately 41), aged (approximately 59) and long-lived (82). To avoid experimental bias, donors of different ages were randomly spread across the sequencing lanes. General conclusions and limits of the study: Bulk unsorted PBMC profiling prevented conclusive comparison of naive and antigen-experienced compartments. Total diversity estimates from one million sequenced T cells were considered lower bounds and underestimates. As age increased, observed TCR beta diversity per million T cells dropped in a roughly linear way, and a significant reduction was already evident by age around 41. Observed TCR beta diversity correlated strongly with the percentage of naive T cells measured by flow cytometry. Because donor CMV infection status was unknown, age-related changes in expanded clonotypes were potentially confounded. Compared with the aged group, the long-lived group had more naive CD4+ T cells, fewer expanded clones and increased TCR diversity, a pattern suggesting age selection.

Systemically healthy Caucasian individuals from Russia, around 39 in total and aged roughly 6 to 100 years, were included as donors. About 9.6 milliliters of peripheral blood were collected from each donor into EDTA-treated Vacutainer tubes. Ficoll-Paque density-gradient centrifugation was used to isolate PBMCs, with at least 6.5 million per sample. Trizol reagent was used to extract total RNA from the PBMCs, yielding at least 5.5 micrograms per sample. The percentages of naive CD45RAhigh/CD27high T cells were determined by flow cytometry on a PBMC aliquot from every donor. With regard to this clonotype: Its antigen specificity is not known. No much larger clone exists at a distance of one base, and base qualities are not known.

Libraries came from 5' RACE. TCRdb names Illumina HiSeq 2500 as the instrument used. The second PCR ran for roughly 7 to 11 cycles and used a J-beta primer mix along with a sample-barcoded 5' primer. A template-switch 5' adaptor carrying 12 random nucleotides introduced a unique molecular identifier onto each TCR beta cDNA molecule. Each sample yielded at least 2.5 million CDR3-containing paired-end reads. The Mint cDNA synthesis kit, primed by a TRBC-specific oligonucleotide, was used to synthesize first-strand cDNA from all RNA. After uracil-DNA glycosylase treatment, a first 18-cycle PCR used universal primers M1SS and BC2_uni_R on all cDNA. As for the original processing: Normalization of each sample was performed by random selection of 1 million high-quality reads, each carrying a distinct molecular identifier. Reads sharing molecular identifiers were discarded rather than binned into consensus sequences. MiTCR, run with a Q25 quality threshold and the strictest error-elimination algorithm, handled CDR3 identification, clonotype clustering and error correction. A nonparametric unseen species model with Euler transformation was used to estimate a lower bound on total TCR beta diversity. The raw public reads went through TCRdb reprocessing: fastp at Q25, MiXCR clone calling, in-frame beta chains kept. Every distinct CDR3 protein forms one entry, paired with its most common genes and DNA. In this record, the V and J calls reflect TCRdb's handling and not the investigators' own analysis. Across this sample there are approximately 810,000 distinct CDR3 sequences, with roughly 26% seen only once. The ten largest clones take up around 16% of the sample.

The receptor's source is a woman older than 75 in good health. Specimen: blood.

DNA sequence: TGTGCCAGCAGCCCCTCGGGGGCCCTAGACTATGGCTACACCTTC. It encodes CASSPSGALDYGYTF. The chain employs TRBV7-2 and TRBJ1-2; TRBD1 might be the D gene, on 6 matching bases. Trimming removed 5 bases from V and 3 bases from J, leaving 16 bases between the germline ends. Including cysteine and phenylalanine, the CDR3 has 15 amino acids. Only the CDR3 region is kept as DNA, spanning 45 bases read in frame from base 1. Per the germline V gene, SGHTA is the CDR1 and FQGNSA is the CDR2.